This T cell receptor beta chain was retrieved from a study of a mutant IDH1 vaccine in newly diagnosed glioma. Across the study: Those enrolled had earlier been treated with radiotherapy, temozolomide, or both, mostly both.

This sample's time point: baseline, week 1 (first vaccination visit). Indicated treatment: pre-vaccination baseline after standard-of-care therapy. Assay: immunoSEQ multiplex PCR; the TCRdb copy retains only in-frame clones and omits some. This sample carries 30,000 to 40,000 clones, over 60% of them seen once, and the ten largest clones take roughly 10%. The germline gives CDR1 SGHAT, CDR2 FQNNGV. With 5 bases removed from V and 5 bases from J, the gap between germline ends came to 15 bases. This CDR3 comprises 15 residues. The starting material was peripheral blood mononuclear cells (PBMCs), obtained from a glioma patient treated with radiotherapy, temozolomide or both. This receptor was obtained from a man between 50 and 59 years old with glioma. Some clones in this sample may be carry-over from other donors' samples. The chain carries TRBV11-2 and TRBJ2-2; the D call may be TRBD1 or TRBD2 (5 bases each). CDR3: CASSPRGPGTGELFF. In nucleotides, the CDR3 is TGTGCCAGCAGCCCCCGGGGCCCCGGGACCGGGGAGCTGTTTTTT. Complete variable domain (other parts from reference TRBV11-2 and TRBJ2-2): EAGVAQSPRYKIIEKRQSVAFWCNPISGHATLYWYQQILGQGPKLLIQFQNNGVVDDSQLPKDRFSAERLKGVDSTLKIQPAKLEDSAVYLCASSPRGPGTGELFFGEGSRLTVL.